A selection of T cell receptor beta chains follows, all from one sample in a study of T cells after yellow fever vaccination. TCRdb redid the calling of the 5' RACE reads with MiXCR, one entry per CDR3 protein. The sample consists of over 120,000 distinct CDR3 sequences, 5% to 7.5% of them appearing once. Sequenced here: CD4+ T cells sorted from PBMCs, sampled 10 days after the yellow fever booster vaccination. The receptors were sampled from a man aged 30 to 45 who received the YFV17D yellow fever vaccine. Each CDR3 is given with its conserved first and last residue. D genes are given only for firm matches. A row's size may be missing; if present it is once, few, many or a size class.

V gene	J gene	clone size	D gene	CDR3 DNA	CDR3 protein
TRBV24-1	TRBJ2-1	many	-	TGTGCCACCAGTGATCCTTTGGGGAATGAGCAGTTCTTC	CATSDPLGNEQFF
TRBV10-3	TRBJ2-3	many	TRBD2	TGTGCCATCAGTCTAGCGGGAATAAACACAGATACGCAGTATTTT	CAISLAGINTDTQYF
TRBV11-2	TRBJ2-5	few	-	TGTGCCAGCAGCTTAGTGGGGACCCGAGATAGGGAGACCCAGTACTTC	CASSLVGTRDRETQYF
TRBV15	TRBJ2-1	many	TRBD1	TGTGCCACCAGCAGAGGGGGGACAGGGAGTTACAATGAGCAGTTCTTC	CATSRGGTGSYNEQFF
TRBV28	TRBJ2-7	many	-	TGTGCCAGCAGTTTGGGGCAGGGGATGCCGCCGCAGTACTTC	CASSLGQGMPPQYF
TRBV5-1	TRBJ2-2	many	TRBD2	TGCGCCAGCAGCAACGGTGGGACTAGCGGGAAGGGCACCGGGGAGCTGTTTTTT	CASSNGGTSGKGTGELFF
TRBV9	TRBJ2-5	many	-	TGTGCCAGCAGCGTAGGCAGGATGGAGACCCAGTACTTC	CASSVGRMETQYF
TRBV20-1	TRBJ2-7	many	-	TGCAGTGCCCTGCCGCGACAGTTAACCTACGAGCAGTACTTC	CSALPRQLTYEQYF
TRBV7-2	TRBJ1-2	few	TRBD1	TGTGCCAGCAGCGAATCTGACAGGGGGTATGGCTACACCTTC	CASSESDRGYGYTF
TRBV28	TRBJ2-7	many	TRBD1	TGTGCCAGCACGGAGACAGGGGTCGTCGAGCAGTACTTC	CASTETGVVEQYF
TRBV6-2/TRBV6-3	TRBJ1-5	many	-	TGTGCCAGCATTACCGGGGGACGGAGTAAAAATCAGCCCCAGCATTTT	CASITGGRSKNQPQHF
TRBV15	TRBJ1-4	-	-	TGTGCCACCAGTATAACAGAGAGATCAAAACTGTTTTTT	CATSITERSKLFF
TRBV20-1	TRBJ1-2	many	-	TGCAGTGCTCGATCCTATGGCTACACCTTC	CSARSYGYTF
TRBV5-1	TRBJ2-7	many	-	TGCGCCAGCAGCTTGGGGGGGTCCCTCTCCTACGAGCAGTACTTC	CASSLGGSLSYEQYF
TRBV28	TRBJ2-1	many	-	TGTGCCAGCAGCGCCTCGTGGAATGAGCAGTTCTTC	CASSASWNEQFF
TRBV11-1	TRBJ2-3	many	TRBD2	TGTGCCAGCGGAAGAGCGGGAGTGGGAGATACGCAGTATTTT	CASGRAGVGDTQYF
TRBV7-2	TRBJ2-7	few	-	TGTGCCAGCAGCTCCCGACAGGCCTCCTACGAGCAGTACTTC	CASSSRQASYEQYF